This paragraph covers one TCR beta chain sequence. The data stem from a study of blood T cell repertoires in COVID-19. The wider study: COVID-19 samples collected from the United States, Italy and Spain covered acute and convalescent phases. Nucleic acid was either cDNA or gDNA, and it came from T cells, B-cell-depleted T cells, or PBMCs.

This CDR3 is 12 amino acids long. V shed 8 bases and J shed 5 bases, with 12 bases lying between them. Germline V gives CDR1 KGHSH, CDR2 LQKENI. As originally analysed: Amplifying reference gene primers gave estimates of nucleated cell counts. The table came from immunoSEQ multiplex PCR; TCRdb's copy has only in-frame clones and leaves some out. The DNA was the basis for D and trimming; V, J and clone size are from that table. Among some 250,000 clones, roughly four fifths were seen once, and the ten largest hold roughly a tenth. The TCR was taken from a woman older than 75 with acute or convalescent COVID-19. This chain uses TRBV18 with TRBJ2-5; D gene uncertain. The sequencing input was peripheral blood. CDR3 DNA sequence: TGTGCCAGCAGAACGCAGAGGGAGACCCAGTACTTC. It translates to CASRTQRETQYF.